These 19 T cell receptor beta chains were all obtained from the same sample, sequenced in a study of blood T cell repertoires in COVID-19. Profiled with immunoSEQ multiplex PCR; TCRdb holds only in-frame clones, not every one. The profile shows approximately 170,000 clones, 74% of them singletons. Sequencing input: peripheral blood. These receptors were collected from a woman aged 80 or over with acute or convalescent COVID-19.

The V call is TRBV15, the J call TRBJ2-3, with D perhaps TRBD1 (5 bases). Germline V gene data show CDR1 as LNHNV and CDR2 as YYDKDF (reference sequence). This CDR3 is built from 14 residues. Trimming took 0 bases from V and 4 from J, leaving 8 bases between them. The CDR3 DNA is TGTGCCACCAGCAGAGACAGGGTGGCAGATACGCAGTATTTT. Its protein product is CATSRDRVADTQYF. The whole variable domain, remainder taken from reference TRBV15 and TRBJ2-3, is DAMVIQNPRYQVTQFGKPVTLSCSQTLNHNVMYWYQQKSSQAPKLLFHYYDKDFNNEADTPDNFQSRRPNTSFCFLDIRSPGLGDTAMYLCATSRDRVADTQYFGPGTRLTVL.

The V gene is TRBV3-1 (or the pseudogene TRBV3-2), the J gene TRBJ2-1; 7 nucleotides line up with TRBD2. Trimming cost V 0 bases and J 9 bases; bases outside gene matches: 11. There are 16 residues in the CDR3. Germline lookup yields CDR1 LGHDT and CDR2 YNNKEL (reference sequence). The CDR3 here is CASSQEAGRRESEQFF. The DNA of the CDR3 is TGTGCCAGCAGCCAAGAGGCCGGAAGGCGGGAGAGTGAGCAGTTCTTC.

CDR3 sequence: CASSQDRGWDRSYTF. The CDR3, as DNA: TGTGCCAGCAGCCAGGACAGGGGATGGGATCGGAGCTACACCTTC. The gene calls are TRBV28 and TRBJ1-2, with TRBD1 identical over 9 bases. This CDR3 region has 15 residues. V dropped 6 bases and J dropped 9; count of bases not matched to a gene: 14. Germline CDR1 is MDHEN and CDR2 is SYDVKM.

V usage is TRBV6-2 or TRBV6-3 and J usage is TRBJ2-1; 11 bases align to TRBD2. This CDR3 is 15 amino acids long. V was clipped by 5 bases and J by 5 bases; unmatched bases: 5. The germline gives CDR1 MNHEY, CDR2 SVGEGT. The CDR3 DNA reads TGTGCCAGCAGTGACCCGGGACTAGCGGACAATGAGCAGTTCTTC. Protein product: CASSDPGLADNEQFF.

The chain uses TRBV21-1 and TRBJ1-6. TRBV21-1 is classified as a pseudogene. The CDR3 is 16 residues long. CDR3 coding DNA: TGTGCCAGCAGCAAAGCGCTAACCGCCAAGATTGCACCCCTCCACTTT. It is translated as CASSKALTAKIAPLHF.

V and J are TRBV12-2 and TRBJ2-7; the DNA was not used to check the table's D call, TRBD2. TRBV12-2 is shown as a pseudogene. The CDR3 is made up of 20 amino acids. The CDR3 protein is CASRLENGRRGRTSSYEQYF. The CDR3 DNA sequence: TGTGCAAGTCGCTTAGAGAATGGCAGGCGGGGCCGGACTAGCTCCTACGAGCAGTACTTC.

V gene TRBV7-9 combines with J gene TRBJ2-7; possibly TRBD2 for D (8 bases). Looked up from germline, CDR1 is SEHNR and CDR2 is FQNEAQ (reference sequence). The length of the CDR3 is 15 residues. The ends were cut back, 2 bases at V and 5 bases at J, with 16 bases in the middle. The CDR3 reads CASSLREGASHEQYF. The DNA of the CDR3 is TGTGCCAGCAGCTTACGGGAGGGGGCTTCCCACGAGCAGTACTTC. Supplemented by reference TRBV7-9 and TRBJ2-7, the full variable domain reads DTGVSQNPRHKITKRGQNVTFRCDPISEHNRLYWYRQTLGQGPEFLTYFQNEAQLEKSRLLSDRFSAERPKGSFSTLEIQRTEQGDSAMYLCASSLREGASHEQYFGPGTRLTVT.

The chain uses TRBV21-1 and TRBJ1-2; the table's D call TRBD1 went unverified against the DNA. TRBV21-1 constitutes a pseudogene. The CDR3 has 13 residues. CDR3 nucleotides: TGTGCCAGCAGCACGGACATCCTCTATGGCTACACCTTC. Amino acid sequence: CASSTDILYGYTF.

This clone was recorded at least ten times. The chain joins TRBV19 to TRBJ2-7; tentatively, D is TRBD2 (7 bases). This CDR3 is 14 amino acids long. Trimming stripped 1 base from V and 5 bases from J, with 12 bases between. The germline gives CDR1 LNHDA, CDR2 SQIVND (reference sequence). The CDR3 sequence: CASSIAGGRDEQYF. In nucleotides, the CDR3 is TGTGCCAGTAGTATAGCGGGGGGCCGCGACGAGCAGTACTTC.

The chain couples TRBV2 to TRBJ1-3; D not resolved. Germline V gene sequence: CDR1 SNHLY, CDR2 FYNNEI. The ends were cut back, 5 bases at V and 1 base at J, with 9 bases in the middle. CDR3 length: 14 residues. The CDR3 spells CASSSGESGNTIYF. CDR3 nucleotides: TGTGCCAGCAGTAGCGGGGAGTCTGGAAACACCATATATTTT.

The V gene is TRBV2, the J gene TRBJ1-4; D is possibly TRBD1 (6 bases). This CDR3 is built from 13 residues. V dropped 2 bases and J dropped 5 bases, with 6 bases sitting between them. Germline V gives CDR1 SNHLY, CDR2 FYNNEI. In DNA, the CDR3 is TGTGCCAGCAGTGAACAGGGGAATGAAAAACTGTTTTTT. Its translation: CASSEQGNEKLFF.

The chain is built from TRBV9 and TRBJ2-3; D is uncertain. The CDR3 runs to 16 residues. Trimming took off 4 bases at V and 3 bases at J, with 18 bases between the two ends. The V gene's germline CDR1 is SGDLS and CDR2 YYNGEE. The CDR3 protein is CASSPRPRASTDTQYF. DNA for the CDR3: TGTGCCAGCAGCCCCCGTCCCCGCGCGAGTACAGATACGCAGTATTTT.

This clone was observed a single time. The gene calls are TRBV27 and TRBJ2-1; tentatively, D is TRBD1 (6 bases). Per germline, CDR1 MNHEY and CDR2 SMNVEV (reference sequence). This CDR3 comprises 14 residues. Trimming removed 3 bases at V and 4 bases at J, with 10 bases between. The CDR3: CASSFGQSYNEQFF. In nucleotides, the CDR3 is TGTGCCAGCAGTTTCGGACAGAGTTACAATGAGCAGTTCTTC.

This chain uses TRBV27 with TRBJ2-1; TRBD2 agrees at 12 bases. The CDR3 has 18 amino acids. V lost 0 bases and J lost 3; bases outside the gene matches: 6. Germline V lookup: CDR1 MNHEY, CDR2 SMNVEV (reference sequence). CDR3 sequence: CASSLSFLAGGFYNEQFF. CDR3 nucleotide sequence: TGTGCCAGCAGTTTATCGTTCCTAGCGGGAGGGTTCTACAATGAGCAGTTCTTC.

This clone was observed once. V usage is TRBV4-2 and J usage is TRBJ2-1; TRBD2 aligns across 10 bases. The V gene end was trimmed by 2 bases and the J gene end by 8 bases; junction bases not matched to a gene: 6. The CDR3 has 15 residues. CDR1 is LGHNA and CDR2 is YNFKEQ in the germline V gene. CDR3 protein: CASSQLLAGMHEQFF. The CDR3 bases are TGTGCCAGCAGCCAATTACTAGCGGGAATGCATGAGCAGTTCTTC.

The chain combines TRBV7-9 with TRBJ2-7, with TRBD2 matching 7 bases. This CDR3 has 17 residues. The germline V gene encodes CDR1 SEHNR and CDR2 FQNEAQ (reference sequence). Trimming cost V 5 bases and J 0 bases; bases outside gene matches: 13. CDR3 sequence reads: CASSPVNPSGSSYEQYF. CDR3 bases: TGTGCCAGCAGCCCAGTGAACCCTAGCGGTAGCTCCTACGAGCAGTACTTC.

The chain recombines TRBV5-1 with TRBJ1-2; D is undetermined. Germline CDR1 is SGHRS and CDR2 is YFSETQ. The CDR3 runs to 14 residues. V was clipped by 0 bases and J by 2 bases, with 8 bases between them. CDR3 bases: TGCGCCAGCAGCTTGGCCGACGGGAACTATGGCTACACCTTC. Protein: CASSLADGNYGYTF.

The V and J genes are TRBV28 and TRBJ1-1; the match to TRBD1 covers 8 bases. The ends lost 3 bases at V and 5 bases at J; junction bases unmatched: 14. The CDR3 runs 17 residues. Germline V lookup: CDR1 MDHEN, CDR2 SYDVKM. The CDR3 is CASSFPGSGQGRTEAFF. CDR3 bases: TGTGCCAGCAGTTTTCCGGGCAGCGGACAGGGCAGGACTGAAGCTTTCTTT.

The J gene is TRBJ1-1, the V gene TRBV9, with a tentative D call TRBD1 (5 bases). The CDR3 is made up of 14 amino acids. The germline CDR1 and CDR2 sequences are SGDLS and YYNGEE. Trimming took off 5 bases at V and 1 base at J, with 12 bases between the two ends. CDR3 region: CASRPGNPNTEAFF. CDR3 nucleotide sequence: TGTGCCAGCAGACCAGGGAACCCGAACACTGAAGCTTTCTTT.